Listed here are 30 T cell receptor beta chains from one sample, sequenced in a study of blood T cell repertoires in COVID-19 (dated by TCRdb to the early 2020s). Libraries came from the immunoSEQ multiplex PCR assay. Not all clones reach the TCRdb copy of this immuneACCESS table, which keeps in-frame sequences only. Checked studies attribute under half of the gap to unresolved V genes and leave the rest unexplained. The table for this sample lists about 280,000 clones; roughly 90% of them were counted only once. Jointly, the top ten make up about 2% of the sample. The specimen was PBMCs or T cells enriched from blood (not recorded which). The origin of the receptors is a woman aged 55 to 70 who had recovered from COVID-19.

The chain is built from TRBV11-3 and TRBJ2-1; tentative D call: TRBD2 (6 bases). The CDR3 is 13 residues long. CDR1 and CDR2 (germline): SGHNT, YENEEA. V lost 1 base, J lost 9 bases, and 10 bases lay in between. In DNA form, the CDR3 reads TGTGCCAGCAGCTTAGGCCGGGAGTTTGAGCAGTTCTTC. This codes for CASSLGREFEQFF.

Here the CDR3 DNA reads TGTGCCAGCAGTTCCCAAGCTTTCTCCTACAATGAGCAGTTCTTC. It translates to CASSSQAFSYNEQFF. The V gene is TRBV6-5, the J gene TRBJ2-1; no definite D call. This CDR3 comprises 15 residues. Trimming removed 4 bases at V and 0 bases at J, with 10 bases between. From germline, CDR1 is MNHEY and CDR2 SVGAGI.

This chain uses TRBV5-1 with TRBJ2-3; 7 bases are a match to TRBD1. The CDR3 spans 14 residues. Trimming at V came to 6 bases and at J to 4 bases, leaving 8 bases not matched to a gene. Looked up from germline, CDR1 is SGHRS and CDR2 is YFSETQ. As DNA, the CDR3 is TGCGCCAGCACTTGGAGAGGGGGCTCAGATACGCAGTATTTT. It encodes CASTWRGGSDTQYF.

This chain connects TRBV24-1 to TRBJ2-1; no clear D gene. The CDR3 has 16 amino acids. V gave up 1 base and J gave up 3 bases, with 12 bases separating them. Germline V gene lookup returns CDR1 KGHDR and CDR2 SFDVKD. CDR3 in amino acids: CATSDFQAHNYNEQFF. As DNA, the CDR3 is TGTGCCACCAGTGATTTTCAGGCGCACAACTACAATGAGCAGTTCTTC.

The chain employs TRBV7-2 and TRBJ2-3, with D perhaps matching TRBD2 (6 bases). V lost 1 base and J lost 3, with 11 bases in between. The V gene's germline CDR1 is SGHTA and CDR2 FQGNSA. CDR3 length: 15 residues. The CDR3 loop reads CASSLGLVWTDTQYF. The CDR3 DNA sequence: TGTGCCAGCAGCTTAGGACTAGTATGGACAGATACGCAGTATTTT.

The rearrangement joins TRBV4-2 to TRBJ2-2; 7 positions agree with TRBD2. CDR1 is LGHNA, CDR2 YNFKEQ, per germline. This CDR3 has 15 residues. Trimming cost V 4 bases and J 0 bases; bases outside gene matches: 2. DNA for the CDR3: TGTGCCAGCAGCCCCGGGGGGTCGAACACCGGGGAGCTGTTTTTT. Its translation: CASSPGGSNTGELFF.

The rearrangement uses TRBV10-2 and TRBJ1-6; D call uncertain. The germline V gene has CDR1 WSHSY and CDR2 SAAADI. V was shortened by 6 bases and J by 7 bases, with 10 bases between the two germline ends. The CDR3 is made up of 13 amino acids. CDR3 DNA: TGCGCCAGCAGACGAAAAGAGAATTCACCCCTCCACTTT. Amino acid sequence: CASRRKENSPLHF.

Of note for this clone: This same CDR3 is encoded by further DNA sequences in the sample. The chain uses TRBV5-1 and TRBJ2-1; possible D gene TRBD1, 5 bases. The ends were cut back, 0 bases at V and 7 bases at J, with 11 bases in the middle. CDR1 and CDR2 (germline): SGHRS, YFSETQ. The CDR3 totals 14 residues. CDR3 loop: CASSLATPGNEQFF. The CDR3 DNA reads TGCGCCAGCAGCTTGGCAACCCCAGGGAATGAGCAGTTCTTC.

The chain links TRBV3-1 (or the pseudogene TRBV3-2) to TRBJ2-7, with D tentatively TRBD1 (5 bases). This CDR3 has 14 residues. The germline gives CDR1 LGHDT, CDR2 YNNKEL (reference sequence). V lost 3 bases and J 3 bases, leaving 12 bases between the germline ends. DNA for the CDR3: TGTGCCAGCAGCCATGGGGCCGCCGGCTACGAGCAGTACTTC. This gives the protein CASSHGAAGYEQYF.

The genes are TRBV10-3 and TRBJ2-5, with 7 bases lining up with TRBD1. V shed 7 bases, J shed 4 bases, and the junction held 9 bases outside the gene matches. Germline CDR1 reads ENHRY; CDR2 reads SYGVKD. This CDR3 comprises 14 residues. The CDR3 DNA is TGTGCCATCAAACCCCAAGGGGGCAGAGAGACCCAGTACTTC. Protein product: CAIKPQGGRETQYF.

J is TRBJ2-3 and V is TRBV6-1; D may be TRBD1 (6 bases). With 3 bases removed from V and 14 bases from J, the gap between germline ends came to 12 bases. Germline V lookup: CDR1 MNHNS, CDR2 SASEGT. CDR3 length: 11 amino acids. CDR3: CASSDWTAVYF. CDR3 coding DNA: TGTGCCAGCAGTGATTGGACAGCGGTGTATTTT.

CDR3 protein: CASRDIQETQYF. The CDR3 DNA reads TGTGCCAGCAGGGACATCCAAGAGACCCAGTACTTC. The J gene is TRBJ2-5, the V gene TRBV2; D is perhaps TRBD1 (5 bases). The CDR3 sequence is 12 residues long. The V end lost 6 bases, the J end lost 1 base, and 6 bases lay between the germline ends. Germline lookup yields CDR1 SNHLY and CDR2 FYNNEI.

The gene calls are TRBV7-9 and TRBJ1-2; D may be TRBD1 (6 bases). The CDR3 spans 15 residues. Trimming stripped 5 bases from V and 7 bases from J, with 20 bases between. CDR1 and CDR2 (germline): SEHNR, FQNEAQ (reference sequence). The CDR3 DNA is TGTGCCAGCAGCGTCACTACAGGGAACCCCTTTGGCTACACCTTC. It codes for CASSVTTGNPFGYTF.

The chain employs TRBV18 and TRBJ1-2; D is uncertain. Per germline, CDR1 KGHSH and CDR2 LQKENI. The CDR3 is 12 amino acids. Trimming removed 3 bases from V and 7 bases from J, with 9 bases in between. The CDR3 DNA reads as TGTGCCAGCTCACCGGCGGAATCTGGCTACACCTTC. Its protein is CASSPAESGYTF. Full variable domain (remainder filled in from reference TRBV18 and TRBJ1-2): NAGVMQNPRHLVRRRGQEARLRCSPMKGHSHVYWYRQLPEEGLKFMVYLQKENIIDESGMPKERFSAEFPKEGPSILRIQQVVRGDSAAYFCASSPAESGYTFGSGTRLTVV.

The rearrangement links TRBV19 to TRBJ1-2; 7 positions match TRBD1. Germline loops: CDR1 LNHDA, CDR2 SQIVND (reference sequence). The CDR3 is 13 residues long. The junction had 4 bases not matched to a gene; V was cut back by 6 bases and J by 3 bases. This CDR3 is CASSLGQDYGYTF. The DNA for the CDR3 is TGTGCCAGTAGCTTAGGACAGGACTATGGCTACACCTTC.

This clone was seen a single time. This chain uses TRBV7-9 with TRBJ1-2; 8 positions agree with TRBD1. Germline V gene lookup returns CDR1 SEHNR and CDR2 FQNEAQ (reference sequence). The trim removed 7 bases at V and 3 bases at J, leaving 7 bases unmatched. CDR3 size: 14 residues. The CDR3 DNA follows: TGTGCCAGCACAGCGGCAGGGGGCGACTATGGCTACACCTTC. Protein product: CASTAAGGDYGYTF. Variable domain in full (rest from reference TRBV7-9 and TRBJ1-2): DTGVSQNPRHKITKRGQNVTFRCDPISEHNRLYWYRQTLGQGPEFLTYFQNEAQLEKSRLLSDRFSAERPKGSFSTLEIQRTEQGDSAMYLCASTAAGGDYGYTFGSGTRLTVV.

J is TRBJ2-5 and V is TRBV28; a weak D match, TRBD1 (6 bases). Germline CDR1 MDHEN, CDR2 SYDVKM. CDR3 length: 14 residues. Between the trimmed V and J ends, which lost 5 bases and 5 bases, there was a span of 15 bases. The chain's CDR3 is CASSKQGGSETQYF. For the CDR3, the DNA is TGTGCCAGCAGTAAACAGGGCGGGTCGGAGACCCAGTACTTC.

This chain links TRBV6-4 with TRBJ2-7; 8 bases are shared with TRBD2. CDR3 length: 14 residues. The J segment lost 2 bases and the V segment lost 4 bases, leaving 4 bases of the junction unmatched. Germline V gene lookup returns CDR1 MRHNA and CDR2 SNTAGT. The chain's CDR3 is CASSVPAGAYEQYF. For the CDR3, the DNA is TGTGCCAGCAGTGTTCCAGCGGGAGCCTACGAGCAGTACTTC.

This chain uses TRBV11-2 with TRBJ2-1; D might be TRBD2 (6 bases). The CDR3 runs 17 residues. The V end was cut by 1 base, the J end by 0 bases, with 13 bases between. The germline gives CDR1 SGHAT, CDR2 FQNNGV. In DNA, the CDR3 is TGTGCCAGCAGCTTAGGCCAACTAGCCCGCTCCTACAATGAGCAGTTCTTC. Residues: CASSLGQLARSYNEQFF.

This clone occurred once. CDR3 bases: TGTGCCAGCAGCTTGCGACAGGGCAGATCTGGAAACACCATATATTTT. Encoded protein: CASSLRQGRSGNTIYF. The chain carries TRBV5-6 and TRBJ1-3, with TRBD1 matching 7 bases. The CDR3 is made up of 16 amino acids. Trimming at V came to 1 base and at J to 1 base, leaving 5 bases not matched to a gene. Germline V gives CDR1 SGHDT, CDR2 YYEEEE.

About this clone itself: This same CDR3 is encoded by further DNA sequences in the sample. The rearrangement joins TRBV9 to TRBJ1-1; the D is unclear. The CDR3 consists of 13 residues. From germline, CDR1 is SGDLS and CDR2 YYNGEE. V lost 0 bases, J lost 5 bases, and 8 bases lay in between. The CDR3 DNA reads TGTGCCAGCAGCGTAGAAGGAGGGACTGAAGCTTTCTTT. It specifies CASSVEGGTEAFF.

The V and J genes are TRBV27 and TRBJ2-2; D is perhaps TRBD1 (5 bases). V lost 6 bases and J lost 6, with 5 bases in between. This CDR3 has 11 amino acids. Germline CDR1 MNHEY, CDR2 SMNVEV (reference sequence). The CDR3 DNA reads TGTGCCAGCAGACAGGCCGGGGAGCTGTTTTTT. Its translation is CASRQAGELFF.

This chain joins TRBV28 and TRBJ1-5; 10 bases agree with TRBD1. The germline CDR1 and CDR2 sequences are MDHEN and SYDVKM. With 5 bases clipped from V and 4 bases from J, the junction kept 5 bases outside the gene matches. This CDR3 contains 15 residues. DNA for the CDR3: TGTGCCAGCAGTCCCACGGACAGGGGGAATCAGCCCCAGCATTTT. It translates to CASSPTDRGNQPQHF.

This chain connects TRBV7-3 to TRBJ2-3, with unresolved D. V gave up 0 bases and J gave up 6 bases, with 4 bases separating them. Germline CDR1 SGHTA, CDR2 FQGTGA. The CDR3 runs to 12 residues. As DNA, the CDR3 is TGTGCCAGCAGCTTAACTATGGATACGCAGTATTTT. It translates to CASSLTMDTQYF.

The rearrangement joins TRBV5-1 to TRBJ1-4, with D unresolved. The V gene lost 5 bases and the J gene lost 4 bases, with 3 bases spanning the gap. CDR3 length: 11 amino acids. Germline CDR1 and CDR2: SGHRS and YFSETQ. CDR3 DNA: TGCGCCAGCAGGAGTAATGAAAAACTGTTTTTT. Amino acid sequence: CASRSNEKLFF. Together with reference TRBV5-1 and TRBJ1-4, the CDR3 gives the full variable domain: KAGVTQTPRYLIKTRGQQVTLSCSPISGHRSVSWYQQTPGQGLQFLFEYFSETQRNKGNFPGRFSGRQFSNSRSEMNVSTLELGDSALYLCASRSNEKLFFGSGTQLSVL.

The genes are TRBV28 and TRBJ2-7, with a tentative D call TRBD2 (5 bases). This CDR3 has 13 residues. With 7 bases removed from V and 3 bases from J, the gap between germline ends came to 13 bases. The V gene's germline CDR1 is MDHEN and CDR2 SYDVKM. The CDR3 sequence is CASIATTNYEQYF. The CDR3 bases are TGTGCCAGCATTGCGACTACAAACTACGAGCAGTACTTC.

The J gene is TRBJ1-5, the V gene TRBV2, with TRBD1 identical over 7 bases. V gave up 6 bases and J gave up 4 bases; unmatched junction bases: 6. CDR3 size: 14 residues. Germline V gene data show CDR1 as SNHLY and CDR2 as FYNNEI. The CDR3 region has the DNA TGTGCCAGCAGCCTACAGGGGAGGAATCAGCCCCAGCATTTT. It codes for CASSLQGRNQPQHF.

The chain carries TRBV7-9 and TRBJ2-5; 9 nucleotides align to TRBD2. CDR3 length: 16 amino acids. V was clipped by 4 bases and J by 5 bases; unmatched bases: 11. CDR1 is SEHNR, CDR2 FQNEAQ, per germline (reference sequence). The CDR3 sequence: CASSSGSGGLRETQYF. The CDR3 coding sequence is TGTGCCAGCAGCTCAGGTAGCGGGGGCCTCAGGGAGACCCAGTACTTC.

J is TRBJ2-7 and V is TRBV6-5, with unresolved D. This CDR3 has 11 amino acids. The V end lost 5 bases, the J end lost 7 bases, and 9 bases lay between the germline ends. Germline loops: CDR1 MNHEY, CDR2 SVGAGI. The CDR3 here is CASSIDTEQYF. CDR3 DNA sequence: TGTGCCAGCAGTATCGACACAGAGCAGTACTTC.

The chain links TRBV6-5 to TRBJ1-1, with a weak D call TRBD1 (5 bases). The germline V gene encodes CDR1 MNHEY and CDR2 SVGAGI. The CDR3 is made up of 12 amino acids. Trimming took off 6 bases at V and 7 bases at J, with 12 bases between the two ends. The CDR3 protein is CASSGDSVEAFF. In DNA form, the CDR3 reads TGTGCCAGCAGCGGCGACAGCGTTGAAGCTTTCTTT.